A single sample gave rise to the 24 T cell receptor beta chains below, sequenced in a study of OX40 agonist ivuxolimab in advanced cancers. Library preparation employed the immunoSEQ multiplex PCR assay. Not all clones reach the TCRdb copy of this immuneACCESS table, which keeps in-frame sequences only. Checked studies attribute under half of the gap to unresolved V genes and leave the rest unexplained. The sample table contains about 53,000 clones; only one count was recorded for 88% of them. Approximately 1.5% of the sample comes from the top ten. Material: CD4+ or CD8+ T cells sorted from blood, obtained in a trial of the OX40 agonist ivuxolimab. The receptor source for this set is an adult with an advanced solid tumor such as melanoma, head and neck, liver or kidney cancer.

The chain uses TRBV5-1 and TRBJ1-1; D uncertain. Germline CDR1 reads SGHRS; CDR2 reads YFSETQ. CDR3 length: 13 residues. V lost 5 bases, J lost 1 base, and 9 bases lay in between. For the CDR3, the DNA is TGCGCCAGCAGTCTGTCCGAGAACACTGAAGCTTTCTTT. This encodes CASSLSENTEAFF.

This chain joins TRBV6-1 and TRBJ2-3, with TRBD2 matching over 10 bases. From germline, CDR1 is MNHNS and CDR2 SASEGT. J gave up 2 bases and V 3 bases, and 5 bases lay outside the gene matches. The length of the CDR3 is 16 residues. The CDR3 DNA reads TGTGCCAGCAGTGACTGGCTAGCGGGGGACACAGATACGCAGTATTTT. Translated: CASSDWLAGDTDTQYF.

The rearrangement uses TRBV2 and TRBJ2-2; D perhaps matches TRBD2 (5 bases). Germline CDR1 SNHLY, CDR2 FYNNEI. Trimming left V 5 bases short and J 8 bases short, with 12 bases between. The CDR3 has 13 residues. CDR3 coding DNA: TGTGCCAGCAGTCTGGACCCGGGGGGGGAGCTGTTTTTT. This encodes CASSLDPGGELFF.

In its sample, this clone was seen a few times. The V gene is TRBV18, the J gene TRBJ2-3; unclear D gene. The germline V gene has CDR1 KGHSH and CDR2 LQKENI. The V end was cut by 3 bases, the J end by 1 base, with 14 bases between. There are 16 residues in the CDR3. The CDR3 is CASSPRPPRGTDTQYF. CDR3 in DNA: TGTGCCAGCTCACCCCGGCCTCCACGGGGCACAGATACGCAGTATTTT.

J is TRBJ1-5 and V is TRBV18, with 12 bases fitting TRBD1. From germline, CDR1 is KGHSH and CDR2 LQKENI. The length of the CDR3 is 15 residues. V lost 3 bases, J lost 6 bases, and 3 bases stayed unmatched. The CDR3 is CASSPGQGAGQPQHF. The CDR3 DNA sequence: TGTGCCAGCTCACCGGGACAGGGGGCCGGTCAGCCCCAGCATTTT.

This sequence joins TRBV27 and TRBJ2-7, with 7 bases aligning to TRBD1. Germline values: CDR1 MNHEY, CDR2 SMNVEV (reference sequence). V shed 4 bases, J shed 4 bases, and the junction held 10 bases outside the gene matches. The CDR3 is 15 residues long. The CDR3 DNA reads TGTGCCAGCAGTTCCCCTCGGCAGGGGGAATACGAGCAGTACTTC. It encodes CASSSPRQGEYEQYF.

The chain employs TRBV7-9 and TRBJ2-1; the D call may be TRBD1 or TRBD2 (6 bases each). Trimming stripped 5 bases from V and 5 bases from J, with 10 bases between. The length of the CDR3 is 13 residues. Germline V CDR1 and CDR2: SEHNR, FQNEAQ (reference sequence). The CDR3 sequence: CASSRGPNNEQFF. The CDR3 region has the DNA TGTGCCAGCAGCCGGGGGCCTAACAATGAGCAGTTCTTC.

The chain is built from TRBV7-2 and TRBJ2-5, with a possible D match to TRBD2 (6 bases). CDR1 and CDR2 from the germline V gene are SGHTA and FQGNSA. The CDR3 is made up of 13 amino acids. The V end lost 6 bases, the J end lost 4 bases, and 12 bases lay between the germline ends. The CDR3 reads CASSPGRGETQYF. In DNA form, the CDR3 reads TGTGCCAGCAGTCCCGGGAGAGGAGAGACCCAGTACTTC. Full variable domain (remainder filled in from reference TRBV7-2 and TRBJ2-5): GAGVSQSPSNKVTEKGKDVELRCDPISGHTALYWYRQSLGQGLEFLIYFQGNSAPDKSGLPSDRFSAERTGGSVSTLTIQRTQQEDSAVYLCASSPGRGETQYFGPGTRLLVL.

The V call is TRBV21-1, the J call TRBJ1-4; the D call of TRBD1 is as the table states it, not checked on the DNA. TRBV21-1 is deemed a pseudogene. The CDR3 totals 17 residues. Here the CDR3 DNA reads TGTGCCAGCAGCAAAAAACGATACAGGGCATCTAATGAAAAACTGTTTTTT. This sequence encodes CASSKKRYRASNEKLFF.

This clone was seen a few times. CDR3 loop: CASSIDRDTEAFF. The CDR3 coding sequence is TGTGCCAGTAGTATAGATCGGGACACTGAAGCTTTCTTT. This chain uses TRBV19 with TRBJ1-1; no clear D gene. The CDR3 length is 13 residues. Germline CDR1 LNHDA, CDR2 SQIVND (reference sequence). Trimming removed 0 bases from V and 3 bases from J, with 5 bases in between.

The V call is TRBV12-5, the J call TRBJ2-7, with a tentative D call TRBD2 (5 bases). Trimming stripped 1 base from V and 7 bases from J, with 14 bases between. Per the germline V gene, CDR1 is LGHNT and CDR2 is FRNRAP. The CDR3 sequence is 14 residues long. CDR3 region: CASGLGQRVGEQYF. The DNA for the CDR3 is TGTGCTAGTGGTTTGGGGCAGAGGGTAGGGGAGCAGTACTTC.

This clone was recorded once. This chain joins TRBV6-1 and TRBJ2-3; perhaps TRBD1 as D (5 bases). The CDR3 extends over 13 amino acids. Germline CDR1 and CDR2: MNHNS and SASEGT. V gave up 6 bases and J gave up 6 bases, with 13 bases separating them. CDR3: CASRGPLGDTQYF. CDR3 nucleotides: TGTGCCAGCAGGGGGCCTCTGGGGGATACGCAGTATTTT.

The rearrangement joins TRBV5-6 to TRBJ1-2; TRBD1 agrees at 8 bases. From germline, CDR1 is SGHDT and CDR2 YYEEEE. This CDR3 is 16 amino acids long. V shed 3 bases and J 2 bases; nucleotides not matched to a gene: 9. The CDR3: CASSSTHRGGNYGYTF. CDR3 bases: TGTGCCAGCAGCTCGACCCACAGGGGGGGGAACTATGGCTACACCTTC.

The chain uses TRBV11-1 and TRBJ2-4; 10 bases agree with TRBD1. Trimming took 0 bases from V and 15 from J; bases not matched to a gene: 8. Germline loops: CDR1 SGHAT, CDR2 FQDESV (reference sequence). The CDR3 sequence is 14 residues long. CDR3 amino acids: CASSLATGGGLTYF. DNA of the CDR3: TGTGCCAGCAGCTTAGCGACAGGGGGCGGCCTGACGTACTTC.

The chain combines TRBV6-5 with TRBJ1-1; D gene ambiguous. This CDR3 contains 13 residues. Germline V gene lookup returns CDR1 MNHEY and CDR2 SVGAGI. Trimming stripped 2 bases from V and 0 bases from J, with 4 bases between. DNA for the CDR3: TGTGCCAGCAGTTACGAATTGAACACTGAAGCTTTCTTT. Translated, it gives CASSYELNTEAFF.

A single count supports this clone. The J gene is TRBJ2-2, the V gene TRBV5-4; D might be TRBD2 (5 bases). Trimming pared 3 bases from V and 3 bases from J, leaving 12 bases between. The CDR3 runs 15 residues. The germline V gene has CDR1 SGHNT and CDR2 YYREEE (reference sequence). The CDR3 DNA sequence: TGTGCCAGCAGCTCCGCAACTAGGGACACCGGGGAGCTGTTTTTT. Residues: CASSSATRDTGELFF.

A few counts support this clone. The chain combines TRBV5-1 with TRBJ2-5; D gene unclear. The germline gives CDR1 SGHRS, CDR2 YFSETQ. V was clipped by 0 bases and J by 5 bases, with 8 bases between them. The CDR3 sequence is 13 residues long. CDR3 loop: CASSLGQRETQYF. The CDR3 bases are TGCGCCAGCAGCTTGGGGCAGAGGGAGACCCAGTACTTC.

This chain uses TRBV20-1 with TRBJ1-4; D is unresolved. This CDR3 contains 11 residues. Germline CDR1 and CDR2: DFQATT and SNEGSKA (reference sequence). V was cut by 1 base and J by 8 bases, with 5 bases left in between. CDR3 region: CSARGGEKLFF. For the CDR3, the DNA is TGCAGTGCTAGAGGAGGGGAAAAACTGTTTTTT.

The CDR3: CATRRDHNEKLFF. Here the CDR3 DNA reads TGTGCCACCCGCCGGGACCATAATGAAAAACTGTTTTTT. The V and J genes are TRBV15 and TRBJ1-4, with a tentative D call TRBD1 (5 bases). CDR1 and CDR2 (germline): LNHNV, YYDKDF (reference sequence). V lost 8 bases to trimming and J lost 4 bases, with 11 bases between them. This CDR3 region has 13 residues.

This clone occurred a few times. J is TRBJ2-7 and V is TRBV28, with no clear D. The V end was cut by 6 bases, the J end by 5 bases, with 14 bases between. Looked up from germline, CDR1 is MDHEN and CDR2 is SYDVKM. The CDR3 extends over 13 amino acids. For the CDR3, the DNA is TGTGCCAGCAGGCTCCCCGGGCCCAACGAGCAGTACTTC. Translation gives CASRLPGPNEQYF.

The chain combines TRBV5-5 with TRBJ1-2; unclear D gene. The CDR3 sequence is 13 residues long. Deletions cut 0 bases from V and 5 bases from J, with 8 bases between. CDR1 SGHKS and CDR2 YYEKEE come from the germline V gene (reference sequence). The CDR3 loop is CASSLDTRYGYTF. The CDR3 nucleotides are TGTGCCAGCAGCTTGGATACCCGTTATGGCTACACCTTC.

The chain joins TRBV5-1 to TRBJ1-1; D unclear. CDR3 length equals 14 residues. V was shortened by 0 bases and J by 0 bases, with 6 bases between the two germline ends. Germline V CDR1 and CDR2: SGHRS, YFSETQ. This chain's CDR3 is CASSLDNMNTEAFF. CDR3 DNA sequence: TGCGCCAGCAGCTTGGACAACATGAACACTGAAGCTTTCTTT.

V gene TRBV11-1 combines with J gene TRBJ1-1; no definite D call. Looked up from germline, CDR1 is SGHAT and CDR2 is FQDESV (reference sequence). CDR3 length equals 14 residues. Trimming cost V 1 base and J 6 bases, with 12 bases left between them. The CDR3 protein is CASSLGFGIPEAFF. CDR3 coding DNA: TGTGCCAGCAGCTTAGGTTTCGGAATCCCTGAAGCTTTCTTT.

As regards this clone: Germline is not matched at one junction end, which may reflect a read error. This chain links TRBV30 with TRBJ1-5; the D gene is possibly TRBD1 (5 bases). The CDR3 sequence is 13 residues long. Looked up from germline, CDR1 is GTSNPN and CDR2 is SVGIG (reference sequence). Here the CDR3 reads CAWRHDSNQAQHF. Written as DNA, the CDR3 is TGTGCCTGGAGACACGACAGCAATCAGGCCCAGCATTTT.